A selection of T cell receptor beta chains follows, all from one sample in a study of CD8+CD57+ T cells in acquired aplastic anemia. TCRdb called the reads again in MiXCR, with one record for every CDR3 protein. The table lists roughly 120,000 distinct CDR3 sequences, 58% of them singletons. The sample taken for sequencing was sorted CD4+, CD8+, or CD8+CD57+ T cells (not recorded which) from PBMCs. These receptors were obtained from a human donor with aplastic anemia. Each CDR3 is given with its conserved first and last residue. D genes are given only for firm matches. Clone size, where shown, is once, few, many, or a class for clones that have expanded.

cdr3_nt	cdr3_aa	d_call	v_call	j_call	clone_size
TGTGCCAGCAGCGGAGGACAGGGCCATGAGCAGTTCTTC	CASSGGQGHEQFF	TRBD1	TRBV12-3/TRBV12-4	TRBJ2-1	many
TGCGCCAGCAGCCAACCGACAGGGACTAATGAAAAACGGTTTTTT	CASSQPTGTNEKRFF	TRBD1	TRBV4-1	TRBJ1-4	.
TGTGCCAGTAGTACGGAAACAGGATCCCAGCCCCAGCATTTT	CASSTETGSQPQHF	.	TRBV19	TRBJ1-5	.
TGTGCCATCAGTAGTGAATCACAGGTCAGCGACTACACCTTC	CAISSESQVSDYTF	.	TRBV10-3	TRBJ1-2	.
TGCAGTGCGGCTCCCGACTGGACCTACGAGCAGTACTTC	CSAAPDWTYEQYF	.	TRBV20-1	TRBJ2-7	.
TGTGCCAGCAGCGAACGTCGGACCAGCACCTATGGCTACACCTTC	CASSERRTSTYGYTF	.	TRBV9	TRBJ1-2	many
TGCGCCAGCAGCTTTGGGGATTGGAACACTGAAGCTTTCTTT	CASSFGDWNTEAFF	.	TRBV5-1	TRBJ1-1	.
TGTGCCAGCAGGTGGTGGGGCGTGGGTATCATTGGCTACACCTTC	CASRWWGVGIIGYTF	.	TRBV2	TRBJ1-2	few
TGTGCCAGCAGCTTGGACAGAACATACGAGCAGTACTTC	CASSLDRTYEQYF	.	TRBV7-9	TRBJ2-7	once
TGTGCCAGCAGTGTCGGGGGCGCAGGCGGTGCCTATGGCTACACCTTC	CASSVGGAGGAYGYTF	.	TRBV6-2/TRBV6-3	TRBJ1-2	.
TGTGCCAGCAGCTTCGCGCCGAAGACTAGCGGGGGGGCCAATGAGCAGTTCTTC	CASSFAPKTSGGANEQFF	TRBD2	TRBV7-6	TRBJ2-1	.
TGTGCCAGCAGTGACCTAATCGGGACAGCCTATGGCTACACCTTC	CASSDLIGTAYGYTF	TRBD1	TRBV6-1	TRBJ1-2	.
TGTGCCACCAGCGACACCCGGGCCAAATTTTTT	CATSDTRAKFF	.	TRBV15	TRBJ1-4	many
TGCACCCAACCCTGGGGATCCGCCAAACAGCTTATCTACGAGCAGTACTTC	CTQPWGSAKQLIYEQYF	.	TRBV29-1	TRBJ2-7	many
TGCAGTTACTCTGGGGAGGGCTACGAGCAGTACTTC	CSYSGEGYEQYF	TRBD2	TRBV20-1	TRBJ2-7	.
TGTGCCAGCAGCCTAACAGGGGGTGTTACTGAAGCTTTCTTT	CASSLTGGVTEAFF	TRBD1	TRBV7-9	TRBJ1-1	.
TGTGCCAGCAGCGTAGGTAGCGGGACGACCTACGAGCAGTACTTC	CASSVGSGTTYEQYF	TRBD2	TRBV9	TRBJ2-7	few
TGTGCCAGCAGCGCGGGGCTAGCGGGGGACAATGAGCAGTTCTTC	CASSAGLAGDNEQFF	TRBD2	TRBV7-8	TRBJ2-1	once
TGTGCCAGCAGCTTCGGGGATGGCTACACCTTC	CASSFGDGYTF	.	TRBV7-9	TRBJ1-2	once